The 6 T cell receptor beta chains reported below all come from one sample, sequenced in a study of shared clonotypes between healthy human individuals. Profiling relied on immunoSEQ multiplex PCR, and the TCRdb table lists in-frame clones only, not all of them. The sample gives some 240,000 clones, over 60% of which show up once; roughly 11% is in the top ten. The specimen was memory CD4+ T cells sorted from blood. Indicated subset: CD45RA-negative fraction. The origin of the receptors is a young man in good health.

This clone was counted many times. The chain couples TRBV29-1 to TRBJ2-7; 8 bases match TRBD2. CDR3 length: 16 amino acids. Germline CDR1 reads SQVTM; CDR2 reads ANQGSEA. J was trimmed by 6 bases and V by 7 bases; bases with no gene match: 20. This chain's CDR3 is CSAAQEMGTRVLEQYF. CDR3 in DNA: TGCAGCGCTGCCCAGGAGATGGGGACTAGGGTGCTCGAGCAGTACTTC.

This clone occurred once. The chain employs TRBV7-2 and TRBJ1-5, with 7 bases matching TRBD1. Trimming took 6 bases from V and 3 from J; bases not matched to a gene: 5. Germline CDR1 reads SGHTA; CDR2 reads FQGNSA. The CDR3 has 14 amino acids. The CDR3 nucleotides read TGTGCCAGCAGTCGTGACAGGGTCAATCAGCCCCAGCATTTT. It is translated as CASSRDRVNQPQHF.

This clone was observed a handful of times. CDR3 protein: CASSLARGLTETQYF. CDR3 DNA sequence: TGCGCCAGCAGCTTAGCCAGGGGGCTTACAGAGACCCAGTACTTC. The chain uses TRBV5-1 and TRBJ2-5, with 8 bases fitting TRBD1. The germline V gene has CDR1 SGHRS and CDR2 YFSETQ. The CDR3 has 15 residues. Unmatched junction bases numbered 7, after V lost 2 bases and J lost 4 bases.

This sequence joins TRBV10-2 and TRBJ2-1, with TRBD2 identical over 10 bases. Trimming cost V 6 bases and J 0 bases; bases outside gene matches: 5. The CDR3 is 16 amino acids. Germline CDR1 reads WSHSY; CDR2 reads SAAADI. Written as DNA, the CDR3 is TGCGCCAGCAGCATAAGCGGGAGGGCCTCCTACAATGAGCAGTTCTTC. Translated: CASSISGRASYNEQFF.

CDR3 in DNA: TGTGCCAGCAGGGGAGGACTAGCTTTAAATAACATTCAGTACTTC. Protein product: CASRGGLALNNIQYF. V is TRBV6-5 and J is TRBJ2-4, with 8 bases aligning to TRBD2. This CDR3 contains 15 residues. CDR1 and CDR2 from the germline V gene are MNHEY and SVGAGI. Trimming cost V 6 bases and J 7 bases; bases outside gene matches: 11.

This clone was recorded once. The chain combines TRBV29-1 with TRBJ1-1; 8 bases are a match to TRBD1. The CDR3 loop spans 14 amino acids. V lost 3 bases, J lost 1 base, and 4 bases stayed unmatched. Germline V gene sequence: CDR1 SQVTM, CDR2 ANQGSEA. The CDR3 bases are TGCAGCGTTGACTCGGGGACAGGGAACACTGAAGCTTTCTTT. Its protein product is CSVDSGTGNTEAFF.